This TCR beta chain was recorded in a study of blood T cell repertoires in COVID-19. Across the whole study: Material from acute and convalescent COVID-19 was sourced from the United States, Italy and Spain.

Trimming shortened V by 6 bases and J by 12 bases, and 20 bases separated the two germline ends. The CDR3 covers 13 residues. Germline assignment: CDR1 LNHDA and CDR2 SQIVND (reference sequence). Cohort allocation depended upon clinical history that participants reported. Cohort 3 donors counted as recovered after two negative PCRs, clearance, or resolved symptoms. Per the original data handling: The authors estimated nucleated cell counts from reference gene primer amplification. The method was immunoSEQ multiplex PCR; TCRdb's version includes in-frame clones alone and lacks a portion of them. V and J calls and clone size are those listed in that table; D and trimming were worked out from the DNA. The data contain 150,000 to 180,000 clones, around 84% of them singletons.

The rearrangement links TRBV19 to TRBJ1-1; D perhaps matches TRBD1 (6 bases). The sequence came from a man between 45 and 60 years old who had recovered from COVID-19. The source material was PBMCs or T cells enriched from blood (not recorded which). CDR3 nucleotide sequence: TGTGCCAGTAGGCAACCACAGGGACGGGAAACTTTCTTT. This encodes CASRQPQGRETFF.